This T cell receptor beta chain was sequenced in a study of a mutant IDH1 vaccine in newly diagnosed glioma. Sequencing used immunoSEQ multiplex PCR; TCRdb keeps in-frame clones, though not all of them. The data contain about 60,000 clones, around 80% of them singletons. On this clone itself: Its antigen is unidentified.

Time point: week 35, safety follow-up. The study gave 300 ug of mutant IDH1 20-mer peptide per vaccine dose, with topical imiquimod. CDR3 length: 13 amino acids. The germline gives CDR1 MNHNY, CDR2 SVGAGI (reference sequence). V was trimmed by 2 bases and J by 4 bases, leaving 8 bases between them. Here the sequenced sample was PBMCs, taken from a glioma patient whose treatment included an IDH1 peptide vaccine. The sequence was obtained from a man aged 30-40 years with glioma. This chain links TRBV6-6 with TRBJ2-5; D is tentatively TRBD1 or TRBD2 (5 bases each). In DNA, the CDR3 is TGTGCCAGCAGTTACGAGGGGAGAGAGACCCAGTACTTC. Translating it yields CASSYEGRETQYF.